This TCR beta chain came from a study of technical replicates of blood from a handful of donors. The CDR3 is 17 amino acids. The germline V gene encodes CDR1 GTSNPN and CDR2 SVGIG (reference sequence). V was trimmed by 0 bases and J by 2 bases, leaving 17 bases between them. The table lists this clone with a count of one. The assay was immunoSEQ multiplex PCR, and TCRdb's table has in-frame clones only and misses some. The data show approximately 29,000 clones, around nine tenths seen once. The V and J genes are TRBV30 and TRBJ2-1, with a tentative D call TRBD2 (6 bases). This TCR came from a human donor in good health. Some clones in this sample may be carry-over from other donors' samples. Material: PBMCs. CDR3 in DNA: TGTGCCTGGAGTGTATTATCCGGGACTGTCGCCTACAATGAGCAGTTCTTC. It codes for CAWSVLSGTVAYNEQFF. The variable domain in full, completed from reference TRBV30 and TRBJ2-1, reads SQTIHQWPATLVQPVGSPLSLECTVEGTSNPNLYWYRQAAGRGLQLLFYSVGIGQISSEVPQNLSASRPQDRQFILSSKKLLLSDSGFYLCAWSVLSGTVAYNEQFFGPGTRLTVL.